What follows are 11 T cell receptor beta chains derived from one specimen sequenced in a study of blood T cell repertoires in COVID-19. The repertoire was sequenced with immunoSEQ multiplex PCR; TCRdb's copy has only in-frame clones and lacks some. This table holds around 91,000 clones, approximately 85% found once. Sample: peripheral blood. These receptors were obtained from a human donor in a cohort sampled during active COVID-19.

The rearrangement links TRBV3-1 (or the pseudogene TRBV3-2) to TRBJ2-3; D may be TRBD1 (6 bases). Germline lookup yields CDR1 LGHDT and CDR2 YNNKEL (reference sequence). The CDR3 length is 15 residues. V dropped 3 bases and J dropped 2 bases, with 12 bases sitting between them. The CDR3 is CASSHDRTDTDTQYF. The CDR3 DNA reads TGTGCCAGCAGCCACGATAGGACAGACACAGATACGCAGTATTTT.

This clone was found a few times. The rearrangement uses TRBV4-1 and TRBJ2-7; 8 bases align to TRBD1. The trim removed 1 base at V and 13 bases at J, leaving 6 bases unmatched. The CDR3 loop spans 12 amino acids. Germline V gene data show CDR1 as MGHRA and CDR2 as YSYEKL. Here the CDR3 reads CASSQGTGQAYF. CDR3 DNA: TGCGCCAGCAGCCAAGGAACGGGACAGGCCTACTTC.

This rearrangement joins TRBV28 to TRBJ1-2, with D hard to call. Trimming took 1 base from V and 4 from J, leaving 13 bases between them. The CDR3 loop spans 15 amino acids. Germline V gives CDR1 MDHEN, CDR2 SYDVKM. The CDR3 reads CASSLSYLLVYGYTF. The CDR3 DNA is TGTGCCAGCAGTTTATCTTACCTTTTAGTCTATGGCTACACCTTC.

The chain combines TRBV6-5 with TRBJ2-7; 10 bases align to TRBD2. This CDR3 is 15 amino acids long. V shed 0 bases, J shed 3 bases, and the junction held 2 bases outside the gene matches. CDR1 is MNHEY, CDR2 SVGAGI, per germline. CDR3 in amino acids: CASSYSLAGVYEQYF. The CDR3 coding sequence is TGTGCCAGCAGTTACTCGCTAGCGGGAGTCTACGAGCAGTACTTC.

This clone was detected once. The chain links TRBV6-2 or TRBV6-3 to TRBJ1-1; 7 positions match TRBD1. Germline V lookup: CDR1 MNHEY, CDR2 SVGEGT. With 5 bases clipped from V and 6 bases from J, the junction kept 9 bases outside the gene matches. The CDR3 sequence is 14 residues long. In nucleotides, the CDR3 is TGTGCCAGCAGTGTGGGACAGAGGGTCGCTGAAGCTTTCTTT. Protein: CASSVGQRVAEAFF.

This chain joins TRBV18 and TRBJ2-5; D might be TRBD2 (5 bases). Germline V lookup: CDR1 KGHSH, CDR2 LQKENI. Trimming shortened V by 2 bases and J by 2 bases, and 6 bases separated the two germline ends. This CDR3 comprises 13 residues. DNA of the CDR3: TGTGCCAGCTCACCAACGGGGCAAGAGACCCAGTACTTC. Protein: CASSPTGQETQYF.

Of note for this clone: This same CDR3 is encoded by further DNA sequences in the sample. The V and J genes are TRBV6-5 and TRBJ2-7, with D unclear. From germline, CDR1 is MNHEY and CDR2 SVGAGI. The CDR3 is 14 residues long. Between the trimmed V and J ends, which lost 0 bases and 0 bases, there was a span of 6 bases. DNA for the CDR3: TGTGCCAGCAGTTACTCCGGAGACTCCTACGAGCAGTACTTC. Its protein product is CASSYSGDSYEQYF.

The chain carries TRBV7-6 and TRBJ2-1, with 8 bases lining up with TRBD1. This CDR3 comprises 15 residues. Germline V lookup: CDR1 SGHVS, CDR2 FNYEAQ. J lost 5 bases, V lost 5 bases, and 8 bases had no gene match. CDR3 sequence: CASSAMGQANNEQFF. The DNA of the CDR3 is TGTGCCAGCAGCGCAATGGGACAGGCTAACAATGAGCAGTTCTTC.

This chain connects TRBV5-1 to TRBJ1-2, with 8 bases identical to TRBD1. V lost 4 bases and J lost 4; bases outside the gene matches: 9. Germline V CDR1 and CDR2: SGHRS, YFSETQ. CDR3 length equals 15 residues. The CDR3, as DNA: TGCGCCAGCAGCACCGGACAGGGTGTCAGCTATGGCTACACCTTC. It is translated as CASSTGQGVSYGYTF.

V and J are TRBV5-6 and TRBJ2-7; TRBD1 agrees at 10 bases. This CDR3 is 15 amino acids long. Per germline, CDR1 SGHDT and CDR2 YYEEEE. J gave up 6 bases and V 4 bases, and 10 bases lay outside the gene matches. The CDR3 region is CASSRQGQGLSEQYF. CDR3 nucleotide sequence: TGTGCCAGCAGCCGGCAGGGACAGGGGTTATCCGAGCAGTACTTC.

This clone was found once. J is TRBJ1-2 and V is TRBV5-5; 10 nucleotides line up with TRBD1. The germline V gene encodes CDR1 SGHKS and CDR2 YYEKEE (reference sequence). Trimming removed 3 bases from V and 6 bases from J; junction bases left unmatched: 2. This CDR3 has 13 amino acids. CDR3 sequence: CASSYGTGDGYTF. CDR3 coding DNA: TGTGCCAGCAGCTACGGGACAGGGGATGGCTACACCTTC.